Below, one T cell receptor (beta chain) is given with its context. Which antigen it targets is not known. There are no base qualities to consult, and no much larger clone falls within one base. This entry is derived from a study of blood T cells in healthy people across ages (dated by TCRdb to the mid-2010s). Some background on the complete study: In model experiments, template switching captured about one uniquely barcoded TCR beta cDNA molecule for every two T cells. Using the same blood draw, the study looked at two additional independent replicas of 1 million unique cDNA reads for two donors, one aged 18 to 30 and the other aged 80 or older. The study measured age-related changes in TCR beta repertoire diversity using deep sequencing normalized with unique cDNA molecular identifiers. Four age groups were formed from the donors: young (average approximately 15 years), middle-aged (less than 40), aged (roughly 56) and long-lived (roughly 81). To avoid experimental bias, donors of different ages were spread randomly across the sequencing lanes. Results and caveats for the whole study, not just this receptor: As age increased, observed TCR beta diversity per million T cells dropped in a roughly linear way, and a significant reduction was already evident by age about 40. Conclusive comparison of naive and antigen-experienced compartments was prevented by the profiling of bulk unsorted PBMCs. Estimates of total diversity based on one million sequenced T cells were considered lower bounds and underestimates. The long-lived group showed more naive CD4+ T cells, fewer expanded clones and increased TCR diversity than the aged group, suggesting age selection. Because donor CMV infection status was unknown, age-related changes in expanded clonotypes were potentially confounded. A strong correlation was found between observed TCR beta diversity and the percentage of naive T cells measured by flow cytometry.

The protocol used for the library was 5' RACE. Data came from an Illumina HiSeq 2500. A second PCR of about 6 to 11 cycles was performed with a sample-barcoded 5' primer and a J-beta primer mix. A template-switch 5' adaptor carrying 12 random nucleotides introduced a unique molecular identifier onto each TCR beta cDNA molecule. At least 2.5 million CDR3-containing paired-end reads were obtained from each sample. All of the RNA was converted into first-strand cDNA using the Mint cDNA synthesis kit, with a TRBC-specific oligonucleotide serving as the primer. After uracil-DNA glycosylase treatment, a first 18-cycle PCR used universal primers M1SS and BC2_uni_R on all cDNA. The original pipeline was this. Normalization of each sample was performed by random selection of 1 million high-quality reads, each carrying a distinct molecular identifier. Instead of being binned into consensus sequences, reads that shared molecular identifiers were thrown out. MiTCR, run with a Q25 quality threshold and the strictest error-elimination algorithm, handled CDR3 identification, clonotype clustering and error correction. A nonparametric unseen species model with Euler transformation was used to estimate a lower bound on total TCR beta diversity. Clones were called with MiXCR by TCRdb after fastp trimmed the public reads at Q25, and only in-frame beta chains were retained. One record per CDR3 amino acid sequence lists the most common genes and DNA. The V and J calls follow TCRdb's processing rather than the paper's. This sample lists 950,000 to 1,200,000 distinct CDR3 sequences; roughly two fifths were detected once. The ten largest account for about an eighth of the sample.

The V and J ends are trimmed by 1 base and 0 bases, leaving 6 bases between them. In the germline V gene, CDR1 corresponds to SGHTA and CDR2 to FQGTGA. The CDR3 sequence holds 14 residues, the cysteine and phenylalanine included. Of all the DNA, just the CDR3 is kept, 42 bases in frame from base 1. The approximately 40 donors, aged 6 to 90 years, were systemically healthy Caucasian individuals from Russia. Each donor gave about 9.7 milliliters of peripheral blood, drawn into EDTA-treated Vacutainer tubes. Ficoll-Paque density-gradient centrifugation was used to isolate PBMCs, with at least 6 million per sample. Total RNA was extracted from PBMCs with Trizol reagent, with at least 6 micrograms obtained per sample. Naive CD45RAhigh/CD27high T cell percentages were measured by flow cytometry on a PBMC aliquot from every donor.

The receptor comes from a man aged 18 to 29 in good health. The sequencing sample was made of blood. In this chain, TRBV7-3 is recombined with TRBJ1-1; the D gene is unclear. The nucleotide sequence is TGTGCCAGCAGCTTAAACCCTATGAACACTGAAGCTTTCTTT. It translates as CASSLNPMNTEAFF.